This T cell receptor (beta chain) is from a study of blood T cell repertoires in COVID-19. As for the study in general: Specimens from acute and convalescent COVID-19 originated in the United States, Italy and Spain. T cells, B-cell-depleted T cells, or PBMCs provided the cDNA or gDNA that served as material.

Sequencing used immunoSEQ multiplex PCR; TCRdb keeps in-frame clones, though not all of them. The sample shows under 300,000 clones, 80% to 90% of them seen only once. V lost 2 bases to trimming and J lost 5 bases, with 14 bases between them. The CDR3 has 15 amino acids. Germline V CDR1 and CDR2: SGHDT, YYEEEE. The sequenced sample consisted of peripheral blood. The receptor's source is a man aged 55 to 69 with acute or convalescent COVID-19. V is TRBV5-6 and J is TRBJ1-5, with D maybe TRBD1 (6 bases). The CDR3 region has the DNA TGTGCCAGCAGCTTTACAGGGAACCGAGATCAGCCCCAGCATTTT. Protein product: CASSFTGNRDQPQHF.